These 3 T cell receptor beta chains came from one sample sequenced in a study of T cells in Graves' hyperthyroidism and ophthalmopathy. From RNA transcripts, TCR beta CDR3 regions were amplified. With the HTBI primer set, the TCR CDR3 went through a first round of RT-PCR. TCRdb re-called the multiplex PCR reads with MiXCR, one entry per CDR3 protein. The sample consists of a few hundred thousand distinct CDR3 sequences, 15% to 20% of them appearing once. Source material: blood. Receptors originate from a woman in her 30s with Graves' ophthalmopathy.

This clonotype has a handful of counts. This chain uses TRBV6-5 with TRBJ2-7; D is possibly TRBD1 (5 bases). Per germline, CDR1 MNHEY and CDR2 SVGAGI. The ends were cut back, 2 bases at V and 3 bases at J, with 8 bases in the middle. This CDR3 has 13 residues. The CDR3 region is CASSYRQGYEQYF. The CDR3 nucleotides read TGTGCCAGCAGTTACCGGCAGGGCTACGAGCAGTACTTC.

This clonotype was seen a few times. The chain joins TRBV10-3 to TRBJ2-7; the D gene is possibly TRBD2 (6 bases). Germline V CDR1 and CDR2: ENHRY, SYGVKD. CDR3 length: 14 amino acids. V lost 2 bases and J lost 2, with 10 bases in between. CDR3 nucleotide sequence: TGTGCCATCAGTGAGAGGCGGGGAACCTACGAGCAGTACTTC. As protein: CAISERRGTYEQYF.

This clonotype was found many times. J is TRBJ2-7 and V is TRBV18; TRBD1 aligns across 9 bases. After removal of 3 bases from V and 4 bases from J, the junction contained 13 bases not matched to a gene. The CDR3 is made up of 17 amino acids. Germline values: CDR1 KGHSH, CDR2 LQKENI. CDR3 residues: CASSPSSPGTGLYEQYF. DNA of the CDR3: TGTGCCAGCTCACCGTCGTCCCCCGGGACAGGGCTGTACGAGCAGTACTTC.